This record looks at one TCR beta chain sequence and its context. The sample comes from a study of technical replicates of blood from several donors. Germline CDR1 SGDLS, CDR2 YYNGEE. The CDR3 length is 15 residues. V dropped 0 bases and J dropped 6 bases, with 12 bases sitting between them. Clones were sequenced by immunoSEQ multiplex PCR, and TCRdb holds only the in-frame ones, with some missing. The sample lists just over 80,000 clones; about 96% were seen once. The sample was T cells isolated from PBMCs. The chain combines TRBV9 with TRBJ2-2; tentatively, D is TRBD2 (5 bases). This receptor was identified in a human donor in good health. CDR3: CASSVDGVAPGELFF. The CDR3 DNA sequence: TGTGCCAGCAGCGTAGACGGGGTCGCGCCCGGGGAGCTGTTTTTT. Complete variable domain (other parts from reference TRBV9 and TRBJ2-2): DSGVTQTPKHLITATGQRVTLRCSPRSGDLSVYWYQQSLDQGLQFLIQYYNGEERAKGNILERFSAQQFPDLHSELNLSSLELGDSALYFCASSVDGVAPGELFFGEGSRLTVL.